This section outlines one T cell receptor beta chain sequence together with its context. TCRdb re-derived calls from the 5' RACE reads in MiXCR, one entry per CDR3 protein. The data show fewer than 550,000 distinct CDR3 sequences, with roughly an eighth seen just once and about 0.94% held by the top ten. The data derive from a study of identical twins. These data are also associated with another study on yellow fever vaccine responses in identical twins.

The TCR sequence derives from a woman aged 18-29 years in good health. The source material was CD4+ T cells sorted from blood.

CDR3 in amino acids: CASSSAGRLAGETQYF. The CDR3 DNA sequence: TGTGCCAGCAGCTCCGCGGGGAGGCTAGCTGGGGAGACCCAGTACTTC. This chain joins TRBV7-2 and TRBJ2-5; possibly TRBD2 for D (6 bases). Trimming left V 4 bases short and J 5 bases short, with 20 bases between. The CDR3 consists of 16 residues. Germline assignment: CDR1 SGHTA and CDR2 FQGNSA.